The 10 T cell receptor beta chains in this list originate from one sample, sequenced in a study of blood T cells in healthy people across ages. Then a second PCR, running about 6 to 11 cycles, was carried out with a sample-barcoded 5' primer and a J-beta primer mix. TCRdb reprocessed the 5' RACE reads with MiXCR, giving one entry per CDR3 protein. The sample has hundreds of thousands of distinct CDR3 sequences, approximately 25% seen once. In addition, the sample was reused for a study of T cells of mothers and their children.

Sample: blood. Source of these receptors: a boy aged 5-17 years in good health.

The rearrangement uses TRBV14 and TRBJ2-5; 8 positions agree with TRBD1. The J call is doubtful: the DNA matches TRBJ2-7 better. CDR1 and CDR2 (germline): SGHDN, FVKESK. CDR3 length equals 17 residues. The DNA of the CDR3 is TGTGCCAGCAGCCAAGAAATTGCAGGGGGCCCCTTCTACGAGCAGTACTTC. Translated, it gives CASSQEIAGGPFYEQYF.

The J gene is TRBJ1-1, the V gene TRBV6-6; D unclear. The ends were cut back, 3 bases at V and 11 bases at J, with 13 bases in the middle. CDR3 length equals 12 residues. In germline, CDR1 is MNHNY, CDR2 SVGAGI (reference sequence). CDR3 bases: TGTGCCAGCAGTTATTCAGGTCCGGGGGCTTTCTTT. Encoded protein: CASSYSGPGAFF.

This clonotype was seen a few times. The J gene is TRBJ2-1, the V gene TRBV12-5, with 11 positions matching TRBD2. The CDR3 is 16 amino acids. Germline V gene sequence: CDR1 LGHNT, CDR2 FRNRAP. With 2 bases clipped from V and 5 bases from J, the junction kept 5 bases outside the gene matches. Here the CDR3 DNA reads TGTGCTAGTGGTTTGTGGCTAGCGGGAGGTCACAATGAGCAGTTCTTC. This encodes CASGLWLAGGHNEQFF. Full variable domain (outside the CDR3, taken from reference TRBV12-5 and TRBJ2-1): DARVTQTPRHKVTEMGQEVTMRCQPILGHNTVFWYRQTMMQGLELLAYFRNRAPLDDSGMPKDRFSAEMPDATLATLKIQPSEPRDSAVYFCASGLWLAGGHNEQFFGPGTRLTVL.

This clonotype was seen only a few times. The chain recombines TRBV27 with TRBJ2-7; no reliable D call. V lost 0 bases, J lost 7 bases, and 10 bases lay in between. CDR3 length: 13 amino acids. The V gene's germline CDR1 is MNHEY and CDR2 SMNVEV (reference sequence). The CDR3 spells CASSLSPGGEQYF. In DNA, the CDR3 is TGTGCCAGCAGTTTATCCCCGGGCGGAGAGCAGTACTTC.

This chain uses TRBV5-1 with TRBJ2-7; tentative D call: TRBD2 (6 bases). Deletions cut 8 bases from V and 2 bases from J, with 14 bases between. The CDR3 runs 13 residues. Looked up from germline, CDR1 is SGHRS and CDR2 is YFSETQ. The CDR3 reads CASTRDSPYEQYF. As DNA, the CDR3 is TGCGCCAGTACCCGGGACTCTCCCTACGAGCAGTACTTC. Variable domain in full (rest from reference TRBV5-1 and TRBJ2-7): KAGVTQTPRYLIKTRGQQVTLSCSPISGHRSVSWYQQTPGQGLQFLFEYFSETQRNKGNFPGRFSGRQFSNSRSEMNVSTLELGDSALYLCASTRDSPYEQYFGPGTRLTVT.

This chain joins TRBV6-1 and TRBJ2-2, with no clear D. Trimming left V 8 bases short and J 7 bases short, with 20 bases between. Germline assignment: CDR1 MNHNS and CDR2 SASEGT. This CDR3 is built from 15 residues. In DNA, the CDR3 is TGTGCCAGCCTCAAGGATAAACGAATATTCGGGGAGCTGTTTTTT. Translating gives CASLKDKRIFGELFF.

This clonotype was counted ten times or more. The chain links TRBV6-5 to TRBJ1-1, with D unclear. V lost 3 bases, J lost 5 bases, and 7 bases lay in between. The CDR3 length is 12 residues. Germline V gene data show CDR1 as MNHEY and CDR2 as SVGAGI. CDR3 DNA sequence: TGTGCCAGCAGTTATGGAGATACTGAAGCTTTCTTT. Protein sequence: CASSYGDTEAFF.

The rearrangement links TRBV7-9 to TRBJ1-2; tentative D call: TRBD1 (6 bases). The CDR3 sequence is 18 residues long. The V end was cut by 5 bases, the J end by 8 bases, with 30 bases between. The V gene's germline CDR1 is SEHNR and CDR2 FQNEAQ (reference sequence). This chain's CDR3 is CASSPGAGREGQFVGYTF. Written as DNA, the CDR3 is TGTGCCAGCAGCCCAGGGGCTGGGAGAGAAGGACAGTTTGTGGGCTACACCTTC.

The rearrangement links TRBV28 to TRBJ1-2; possible D gene TRBD1, 6 bases. The V gene's germline CDR1 is MDHEN and CDR2 SYDVKM. V was trimmed by 5 bases and J by 5 bases, leaving 21 bases between them. The CDR3 contains 16 residues. DNA for the CDR3: TGTGCCAGCAGTCCCCCGGGGGGGCGTTTGGATTATGGCTACACCTTC. Amino acids: CASSPPGGRLDYGYTF.

The rearrangement links TRBV7-3 to TRBJ2-3; 8 nucleotides match TRBD2. Germline V gives CDR1 SGHTA, CDR2 FQGTGA. The V and J ends lost 4 bases and 3 bases, in that order; junction bases with no gene match: 6. This CDR3 region has 15 residues. CDR3 amino acids: CASSSSRGGTDTQYF. DNA of the CDR3: TGTGCCAGCAGCTCCTCTCGGGGGGGTACAGATACGCAGTATTTT.